This is a list of T cell receptor beta chains from one sample in a study of T cell responses to AZD1222 COVID-19 vaccine. Only in-frame clones appear in the TCRdb table, and some are missing; sequencing was by immunoSEQ multiplex PCR. Of some 90,000 clones in the sample, approximately 89% were seen once. The starting material was peripheral blood, obtained on day 0 of MenACWY control vaccination. These receptors all stem from an adult in good health. Each CDR3 is given with its conserved first and last residue. A D gene is named only where the DNA matches it firmly. Expanded clones are given a class, and other clones once, few, many or no size at all.

NA	TRBJ1-1	TRBV5-1	NA	CASSLAEGQDPFF	TGCGCCAGCAGCTTGGCCGAAGGGCAGGACCCTTTCTTT
TRBD2	TRBJ2-5	TRBV29-1	NA	CSVWKREGLGETQYF	TGCAGCGTTTGGAAGCGGGAGGGCCTGGGAGAGACCCAGTACTTC
NA	TRBJ1-1	TRBV27	NA	CASTFRGTEAFF	TGTGCCAGCACATTCCGGGGGACTGAAGCTTTCTTT
NA	TRBJ2-7	TRBV5-1	NA	CASSWGGQYF	TGCGCCAGCAGCTGGGGTGGGCAGTACTTC
TRBD2	TRBJ2-7	TRBV19	few	CASSTMGTSATYEQYF	TGTGCCAGTAGTACCATGGGGACTAGCGCGACCTACGAGCAGTACTTC
NA	TRBJ1-5	TRBV6-5	NA	CASSYSVSNQPQHF	TGTGCCAGCAGTTATAGTGTTAGCAATCAGCCCCAGCATTTT
NA	TRBJ2-7	TRBV5-1	NA	CASSLAGAAEGEQYF	TGCGCCAGCAGCTTGGCGGGGGCCGCTGAAGGCGAGCAGTACTTC
NA	TRBJ2-3	TRBV3-1/TRBV3-2	NA	CASSQGSVSTDTQYF	TGTGCCAGCAGCCAAGGGTCCGTCAGCACAGATACGCAGTATTTT
TRBD2	TRBJ2-1	TRBV19	NA	CASSIDPRRESRNEQFF	TGTGCCAGTAGTATAGATCCTCGGCGGGAGTCCCGGAATGAGCAGTTCTTC
TRBD1	TRBJ1-1	TRBV11-2	NA	CASSRQGSANTEAFF	TGTGCCAGCAGCAGACAGGGGTCAGCAAACACTGAAGCTTTCTTT
NA	TRBJ1-5	TRBV19	NA	CASSPGHSSNQPQHF	TGTGCCAGTAGCCCGGGACATAGTAGCAATCAGCCCCAGCATTTT
NA	TRBJ1-2	TRBV5-1	NA	CASSGVGGQDGYTF	TGCGCCAGCAGCGGCGTCGGGGGGCAAGATGGCTACACCTTC
TRBD2	TRBJ2-5	TRBV4-2	NA	CASSQELTSGGETQYF	TGTGCCAGCAGCCAAGAGCTGACTAGCGGGGGGGAGACCCAGTACTTC
TRBD1	TRBJ2-7	TRBV13	NA	CASSQTGDEQYF	TGTGCCAGCAGTCAAACAGGGGACGAGCAGTACTTC
NA	TRBJ1-4	TRBV5-1	NA	CASSLPLAPPNEKLFF	TGCGCCAGCAGCCTCCCTCTTGCTCCCCCTAATGAAAAACTGTTTTTT
NA	TRBJ2-3	TRBV28	NA	CASSLQPRWTDTQYF	TGTGCCAGCAGTTTACAGCCGAGGTGGACAGATACGCAGTATTTT
TRBD1	TRBJ1-3	TRBV28	NA	CASSLEQGAAGNTIYF	TGTGCCAGCAGTTTAGAACAGGGGGCTGCTGGAAACACCATATATTTT
TRBD1	TRBJ1-5	TRBV5-1	NA	CASSLGGPNQPQHF	TGCGCCAGCAGTTTAGGGGGCCCCAATCAGCCCCAGCATTTT
NA	TRBJ2-3	TRBV24-1	NA	CATSGLTLGQVTDTQYF	TGTGCCACCAGTGGCCTGACTTTAGGGCAAGTTACAGATACGCAGTATTTT
NA	TRBJ2-6	TRBV6-5	NA	CASRPPGANVLTF	TGTGCCAGCAGACCCCCTGGGGCCAACGTCCTGACTTTC
NA	TRBJ1-6	TRBV5-1	NA	CASSLGQQDNSPLHF	TGCGCCAGCAGCCTGGGGCAGCAAGATAATTCACCCCTCCACTTT
NA	TRBJ2-7	TRBV10-1	few	CASSDGTYEQYF	TGCGCCAGCAGTGATGGGACCTACGAGCAGTACTTC
NA	TRBJ2-1	TRBV18	NA	CASSPSRNEQFF	TGTGCCAGCTCGCCTTCACGAAATGAGCAGTTCTTC
NA	TRBJ2-7	TRBV19	NA	CASSIRTDSYEQYF	TGTGCCAGTAGTATCCGGACGGACTCCTACGAGCAGTACTTC
NA	TRBJ2-7	TRBV7-8	NA	CASSLPWGTQPYEQYF	TGTGCCAGCAGCTTACCGTGGGGGACCCAGCCCTACGAGCAGTACTTC
TRBD2	TRBJ2-1	TRBV3-1/TRBV3-2	NA	CASSAGTSGRNEQFF	TGTGCCAGCAGCGCGGGGACTAGCGGGAGGAATGAGCAGTTCTTC
NA	TRBJ2-7	TRBV5-1	NA	CASSYSGRGSYEQYF	TGCGCCAGCAGCTATTCCGGACGGGGATCCTACGAGCAGTACTTC
TRBD1	TRBJ1-5	TRBV11-2	NA	CASSLEGQGSSQPQHF	TGTGCCAGCAGCTTAGAGGGACAGGGGTCGAGCCAGCCCCAGCATTTT
TRBD1	TRBJ1-2	TRBV19	once	CASSPLATGTVRGYTF	TGTGCCAGTAGTCCACTGGCTACCGGGACAGTGAGGGGCTACACCTTC
NA	TRBJ2-5	TRBV20-1	NA	CSASGDAQETQYF	TGCAGTGCTAGTGGGGACGCTCAAGAGACCCAGTACTTC
TRBD1	TRBJ2-2	TRBV5-5	NA	CASSHTGARNTGELFF	TGTGCCAGCAGCCACACAGGGGCACGAAACACCGGGGAGCTGTTTTTT
NA	TRBJ1-2	TRBV7-8	NA	CASSPPVAQGGGYTF	TGTGCCAGCAGCCCGCCCGTGGCCCAAGGAGGAGGCTACACCTTC
TRBD2	TRBJ2-1	TRBV5-4	NA	CASSNAGLAVYNEQFF	TGTGCCAGCAGCAACGCAGGACTAGCGGTTTACAATGAGCAGTTCTTC
NA	TRBJ2-7	TRBV7-3	NA	CASSLKSGASYEQYF	TGTGCCAGCAGCTTAAAGTCAGGGGCGTCCTACGAGCAGTACTTC
TRBD1	TRBJ1-2	TRBV5-4	NA	CASSLSGGINYGYTF	TGTGCCAGCAGCTTGTCAGGGGGAATTAACTATGGCTACACCTTC
NA	TRBJ1-1	TRBV4-2	NA	CASSSMGLLGTEAFF	TGTGCCAGCAGCTCCATGGGGCTTCTAGGGACTGAAGCTTTCTTT